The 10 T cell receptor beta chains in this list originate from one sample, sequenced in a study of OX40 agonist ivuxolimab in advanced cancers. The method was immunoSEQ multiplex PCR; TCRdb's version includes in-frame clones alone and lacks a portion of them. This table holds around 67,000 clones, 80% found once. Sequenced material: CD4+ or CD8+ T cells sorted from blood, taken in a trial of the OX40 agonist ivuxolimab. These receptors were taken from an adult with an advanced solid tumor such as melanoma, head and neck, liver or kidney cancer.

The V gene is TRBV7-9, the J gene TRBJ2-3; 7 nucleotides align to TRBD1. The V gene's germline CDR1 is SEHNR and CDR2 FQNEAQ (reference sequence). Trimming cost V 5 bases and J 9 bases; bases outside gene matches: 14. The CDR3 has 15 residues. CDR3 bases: TGTGCCAGCAGCACGAAGGGACAGTCCCGTGCGACGCAGTATTTT. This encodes CASSTKGQSRATQYF.

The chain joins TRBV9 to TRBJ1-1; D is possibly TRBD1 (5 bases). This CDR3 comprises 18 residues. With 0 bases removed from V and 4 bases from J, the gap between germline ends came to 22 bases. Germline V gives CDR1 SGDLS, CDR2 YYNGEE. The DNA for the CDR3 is TGTGCCAGCAGCGTAGTCCCCTGGCAGGGAGGAATTGGCACTGAAGCTTTCTTT. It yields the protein CASSVVPWQGGIGTEAFF.

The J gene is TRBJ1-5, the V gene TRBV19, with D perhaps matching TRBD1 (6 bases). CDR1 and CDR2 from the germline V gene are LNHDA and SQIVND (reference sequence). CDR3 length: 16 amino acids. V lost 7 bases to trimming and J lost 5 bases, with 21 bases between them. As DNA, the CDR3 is TGTGCCAGTACCCCGTTCGGGACACTCTTTGATCAGCCCCAGCATTTT. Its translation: CASTPFGTLFDQPQHF.

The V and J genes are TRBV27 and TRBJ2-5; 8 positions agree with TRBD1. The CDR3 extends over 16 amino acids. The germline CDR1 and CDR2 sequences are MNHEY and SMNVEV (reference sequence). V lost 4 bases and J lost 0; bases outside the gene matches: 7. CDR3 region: CASSSDRGYYQETQYF. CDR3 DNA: TGTGCCAGCAGTTCCGACAGGGGCTACTACCAAGAGACCCAGTACTTC.

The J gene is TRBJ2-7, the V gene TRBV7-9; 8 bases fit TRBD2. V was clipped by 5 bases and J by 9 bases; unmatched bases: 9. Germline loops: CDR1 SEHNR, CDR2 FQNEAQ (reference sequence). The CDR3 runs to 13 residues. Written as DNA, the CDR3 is TGTGCCAGCAGCCCCGGGGGGGCAGGCGCGCAGTACTTC. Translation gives CASSPGGAGAQYF.

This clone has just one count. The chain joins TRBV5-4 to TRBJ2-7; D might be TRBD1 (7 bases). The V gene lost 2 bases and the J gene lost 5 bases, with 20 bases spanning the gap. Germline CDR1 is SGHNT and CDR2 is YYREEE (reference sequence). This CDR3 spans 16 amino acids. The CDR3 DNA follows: TGTGCCAGCAGCTTAAGGTCGCAGGGGGGTGTCGACGAGCAGTACTTC. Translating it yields CASSLRSQGGVDEQYF.

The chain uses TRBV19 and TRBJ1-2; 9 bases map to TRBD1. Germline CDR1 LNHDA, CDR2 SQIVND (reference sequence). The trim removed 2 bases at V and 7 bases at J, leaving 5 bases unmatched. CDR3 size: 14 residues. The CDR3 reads CASSIWDRALGYTF. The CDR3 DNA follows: TGTGCCAGTAGTATATGGGACAGGGCCCTTGGCTACACCTTC. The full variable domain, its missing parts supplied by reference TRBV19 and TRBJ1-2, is DGGITQSPKYLFRKEGQNVTLSCEQNLNHDAMYWYRQDPGQGLRLIYYSQIVNDFQKGDIAEGYSVSREKKESFPLTVTSAQKNPTAFYLCASSIWDRALGYTFGSGTRLTVV.

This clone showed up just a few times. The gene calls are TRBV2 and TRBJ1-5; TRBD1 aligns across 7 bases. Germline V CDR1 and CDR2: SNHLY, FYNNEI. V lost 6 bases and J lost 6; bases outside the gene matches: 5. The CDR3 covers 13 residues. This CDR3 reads CASRRSGGQPQHF. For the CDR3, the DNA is TGTGCCAGCAGACGTTCAGGGGGTCAGCCCCAGCATTTT.

The CDR3 DNA reads as TGTGCCAGCAGGGGGAACTCAGGGGGTAATGAAAAACTGTTTTTT. This gives the protein CASRGNSGGNEKLFF. The chain is built from TRBV27 and TRBJ1-4; 7 nucleotides align to TRBD1. Looked up from germline, CDR1 is MNHEY and CDR2 is SMNVEV (reference sequence). The CDR3 covers 15 residues. V lost 6 bases to trimming and J lost 4 bases; unmatched junction nucleotides: 8. The whole variable domain, filled in from reference TRBV27 and TRBJ1-4, reads EAQVTQNPRYLITVTGKKLTVTCSQNMNHEYMSWYRQDPGLGLRQIYYSMNVEVTDKGDVPEGYKVSRKEKRNFPLILESPSPNQTSLYFCASRGNSGGNEKLFFGSGTQLSVL.

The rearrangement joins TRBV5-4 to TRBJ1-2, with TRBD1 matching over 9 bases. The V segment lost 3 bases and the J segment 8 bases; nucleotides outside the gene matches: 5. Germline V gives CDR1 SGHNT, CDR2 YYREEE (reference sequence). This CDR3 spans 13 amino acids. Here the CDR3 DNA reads TGTGCCAGCAGCTCGGGACAGGGAGGCGGCTACACCTTC. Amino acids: CASSSGQGGGYTF.